This T cell receptor beta chain originates from a study of cytomegalovirus exposure and HLA in healthy donors. Study background: Early on, a data release was issued that held approximately 78 million unique TCRs from HLA-typed donors.

Points from the study as a whole: In a later analysis, at a false discovery rate of 0.05, about 17,000 TCR beta sequences matched HLA alleles. Prior analysis indicated that the majority of TCR beta V segments exhibited productivity approximately 87% or approximately 30% of the time.

About this clone: The target antigen is unknown.

It was with 60 Vbeta and 13 Jbeta primers that the PCR ran. TCRdb keeps only in-frame clones here, not all; method: immunoSEQ multiplex PCR. This table has 110,000 to 150,000 clones, around 80% appearing once. Sequencing was done on a sample of PBMCs. This TCR was sampled from a female donor in good health and CMV-seronegative.

CDR3 sequence: CASSVGRAQYF. The DNA for the CDR3 is TGTGCCAGTAGTGTCGGGAGGGCACAGTACTTC. The rearrangement uses TRBV19 and TRBJ2-7, with TRBD2 identical over 8 bases. Per germline, CDR1 LNHDA and CDR2 SQIVND (reference sequence). With V trimmed by 5 bases and J by 10 bases, 4 bases remained unmatched. The CDR3 loop spans 11 amino acids.